This TCR beta chain was observed in a study of spatial heterogeneity in lung cancer. Indicated time point: blood at routine non-recurrence follow-up after resection. No cells were sorted before sequencing. The whole RNA sequenced was extracted from tumor, nontumor lung or frozen PBMC. TCRdb redid the calling of the 5' RACE reads with MiXCR, one entry per CDR3 protein. Of about 47,000 distinct CDR3 sequences listed, around 6.7% are singletons. At least ten counts were recorded for this clonotype. The sample in question was PBMCs, obtained at follow-up. The receptor was derived from a female donor with early-stage non-small cell lung cancer.

The CDR3 protein is CASSSQGSGSYNEQFF. The CDR3 DNA reads TGTGCCAGCAGTTCCCAAGGCAGTGGCTCCTACAATGAGCAGTTCTTC. The chain recombines TRBV28 with TRBJ2-1; D is ambiguous. CDR1 is MDHEN and CDR2 is SYDVKM in the germline V gene. Trimming cost V 4 bases and J 0 bases, with 13 bases left between them. The CDR3 consists of 16 residues.